The 19 T cell receptor beta chains given below trace back to one sample, sequenced in a study of T-cell reconstitution after alpha-beta-depleted transplantation in children. A TCRbeta library incorporating unique molecular identifiers was prepared. TCRdb recomputed calls from the PCR reads with MiXCR, one row per CDR3 protein. The sample contains about 980,000 distinct CDR3 sequences, roughly 29% of which appear only once. Specimen: PBMCs, mostly from graft donor cells, collected 360 days after TCRalphabeta/CD19-depleted stem cell transplant. These receptors were obtained from a boy in the first two years of life who had a stem cell transplant for SCID, so the T cells may come from the graft donor.

This clonotype has ten or more counts. The V gene is TRBV10-2, the J gene TRBJ2-7; 9 positions agree with TRBD1. Per the germline V gene, CDR1 is WSHSY and CDR2 is SAAADI. This CDR3 is 15 amino acids long. The V gene end was trimmed by 6 bases and the J gene end by 5 bases; junction bases not matched to a gene: 11. The CDR3 nucleotides read TGCGCCAGCAGGCATTTTCACAGGGGGCGCAACGAGCAGTACTTC. This gives the protein CASRHFHRGRNEQYF.

The chain has TRBV12-3 or TRBV12-4 and TRBJ2-5, with D possibly matching TRBD2 (6 bases). The CDR3 runs 14 residues. V shed 7 bases and J shed 3 bases, with 15 bases lying between them. The CDR3 protein is CASTIPGGEETQYF. Written as DNA, the CDR3 is TGTGCCAGCACTATCCCTGGCGGGGAAGAGACCCAGTACTTC.

The rearrangement joins TRBV6-1 to TRBJ2-7, with TRBD2 as a possible D gene (7 bases). Between the trimmed V and J ends, which lost 6 bases and 4 bases, there was a span of 19 bases. The CDR3 has 15 residues. Germline V gene sequence: CDR1 MNHNS, CDR2 SASEGT. CDR3 sequence: CASRGGPGYLYEQYF. Here the CDR3 DNA reads TGTGCCAGCAGGGGGGGGCCCGGATATCTTTACGAGCAGTACTTC.

This chain links TRBV9 with TRBJ2-5, with 9 nucleotides matching TRBD2. V dropped 3 bases and J dropped 5; count of bases not matched to a gene: 17. This CDR3 region has 18 residues. CDR1 and CDR2 from the germline V gene are SGDLS and YYNGEE. The CDR3 DNA reads TGTGCCAGCAGCGACGGCCCACCCGGGACTAGCCTGATGGAGACCCAGTACTTC. Encoded protein: CASSDGPPGTSLMETQYF. Full variable domain (remainder filled in from reference TRBV9 and TRBJ2-5): DSGVTQTPKHLITATGQRVTLRCSPRSGDLSVYWYQQSLDQGLQFLIQYYNGEERAKGNILERFSAQQFPDLHSELNLSSLELGDSALYFCASSDGPPGTSLMETQYFGPGTRLLVL.

The chain joins TRBV7-9 to TRBJ2-5; possibly TRBD2 for D (7 bases). The CDR3 runs to 13 residues. V was clipped by 7 bases and J by 4 bases, with 13 bases between them. Germline V gives CDR1 SEHNR, CDR2 FQNEAQ (reference sequence). This chain's CDR3 is CASTDGGRETQYF. As DNA, the CDR3 is TGTGCCAGCACCGACGGGGGGCGAGAGACCCAGTACTTC. Combining the CDR3 with reference TRBV7-9 and TRBJ2-5 gives the whole variable domain DTGVSQNPRHKITKRGQNVTFRCDPISEHNRLYWYRQTLGQGPEFLTYFQNEAQLEKSRLLSDRFSAERPKGSFSTLEIQRTEQGDSAMYLCASTDGGRETQYFGPGTRLLVL.

This clonotype showed up many times. This chain joins TRBV5-1 and TRBJ2-2, with D tentatively TRBD1 (6 bases). The length of the CDR3 is 15 residues. Trimming took 3 bases from V and 7 from J, leaving 16 bases between them. From germline, CDR1 is SGHRS and CDR2 YFSETQ. The DNA of the CDR3 is TGCGCCAGCAGCTCGGGGACACCGACCGTCGGGGAGCTGTTTTTT. The encoded protein is CASSSGTPTVGELFF. The full variable domain, in which reference TRBV5-1 and TRBJ2-2 provide the parts outside the CDR3, is KAGVTQTPRYLIKTRGQQVTLSCSPISGHRSVSWYQQTPGQGLQFLFEYFSETQRNKGNFPGRFSGRQFSNSRSEMNVSTLELGDSALYLCASSSGTPTVGELFFGEGSRLTVL.

This clonotype was seen more than once but under ten times. In nucleotides, the CDR3 is TGTGCCACCAGCCCCCGGCCTGGACCCTACAATGAGCAGTTCTTC. It translates to CATSPRPGPYNEQFF. The chain joins TRBV15 to TRBJ2-1; no clear D. The CDR3 spans 15 residues. V shed 5 bases and J shed 2 bases, with 13 bases lying between them. Germline-derived CDR1 and CDR2 are LNHNV and YYDKDF (reference sequence).

This rearrangement joins TRBV10-3 to TRBJ2-1; 10 bases are shared with TRBD1. J gave up 2 bases and V 3 bases, and 10 bases lay outside the gene matches. This CDR3 spans 18 amino acids. Germline CDR1 ENHRY, CDR2 SYGVKD. In nucleotides, the CDR3 is TGTGCCATCAGTGAATATCCGGGACAGGGGATCGCCTACAATGAGCAGTTCTTC. It codes for CAISEYPGQGIAYNEQFF.

This clonotype came up a few times. The CDR3 sequence is CASSLVWLPDYEQYF. The CDR3 nucleotides are TGTGCCAGCAGCTTAGTGTGGTTGCCAGACTACGAGCAGTACTTC. J is TRBJ2-7 and V is TRBV11-2; D is undetermined. CDR3 length equals 15 residues. Trimming stripped 1 base from V and 3 bases from J, with 13 bases between. CDR1 is SGHAT, CDR2 FQNNGV, per germline.

This clonotype was counted only a few times. This chain connects TRBV6-1 to TRBJ2-5; TRBD2 aligns across 8 bases. Germline CDR1 is MNHNS and CDR2 is SASEGT. The CDR3 runs 16 residues. The V gene end was trimmed by 7 bases and the J gene end by 2 bases; junction bases not matched to a gene: 12. CDR3 sequence reads: CASIRLAGKLQETQYF. CDR3 in DNA: TGTGCCAGCATACGGTTAGCGGGGAAGCTTCAAGAGACCCAGTACTTC.

This clonotype was counted only a few times. V usage is TRBV5-6 and J usage is TRBJ1-1; D remains unclear. Germline V CDR1 and CDR2: SGHDT, YYEEEE. V lost 6 bases and J lost 1, with 10 bases in between. The CDR3 covers 13 residues. The CDR3 loop reads CASTTTWNTEAFF. CDR3 coding DNA: TGTGCCAGCACCACGACATGGAACACTGAAGCTTTCTTT. The variable domain in full, with the rest retrieved from reference TRBV5-6 and TRBJ1-1, is DAGVTQSPTHLIKTRGQQVTLRCSPKSGHDTVSWYQQALGQGPQFIFQYYEEEERQRGNFPDRFSGHQFPNYSSELNVNALLLGDSALYLCASTTTWNTEAFFGQGTRLTVV.

This clonotype was counted many times. The chain links TRBV28 to TRBJ2-1, with D unresolved. The CDR3 is made up of 14 amino acids. Trimming left V 7 bases short and J 3 bases short, with 13 bases between. Per the germline V gene, CDR1 is MDHEN and CDR2 is SYDVKM. The CDR3 loop is CASIPIGSYNEQFF. The CDR3 DNA sequence: TGTGCCAGCATCCCAATAGGCAGCTACAATGAGCAGTTCTTC. Drawing the rest from reference TRBV28 and TRBJ2-1, the complete variable domain is DVKVTQSSRYLVKRTGEKVFLECVQDMDHENMFWYRQDPGLGLRLIYFSYDVKMKEKGDIPEGYSVSREKKERFSLILESASTNQTSMYLCASIPIGSYNEQFFGPGTRLTVL.

The sample holds a few counts of this clonotype. The chain carries TRBV4-1 and TRBJ2-3; weak D call: TRBD2 (6 bases). The V end lost 1 base, the J end lost 0 bases, and 14 bases lay between the germline ends. The germline V gene has CDR1 MGHRA and CDR2 YSYEKL. The CDR3 length is 17 residues. CDR3 region: CASSQVLARGSTDTQYF. In nucleotides, the CDR3 is TGCGCCAGCAGCCAAGTCCTAGCGCGGGGAAGCACAGATACGCAGTATTTT.

The sample holds many counts of this clonotype. The rearrangement joins TRBV20-1 to TRBJ2-7; D ambiguous. CDR1 and CDR2 (germline): DFQATT, SNEGSKA (reference sequence). Trimming took 3 bases from V and 1 from J, leaving 4 bases between them. The CDR3 is made up of 11 amino acids. CDR3 coding DNA: TGCAGTGCTAGCCCGTCCTACGAGCAGTACTTC. Protein product: CSASPSYEQYF.

V and J are TRBV5-8 and TRBJ2-2; D might be TRBD1 or TRBD2, each matching 6 bases. The CDR3 runs 16 residues. V was pared by 4 bases and J by 1 base, with 14 bases between. From germline, CDR1 is SGHTS and CDR2 YDEGEE. In nucleotides, the CDR3 is TGTGCCAGCAGCCCCGAAGGGGGGCTGAACACCGGGGAGCTGTTTTTT. Its protein is CASSPEGGLNTGELFF.

A few counts support this clonotype. The CDR3 DNA reads as TGTGCCAGCAGTTTGAGCGAAGAGCAGTACTTC. This gives the protein CASSLSEEQYF. The V and J genes are TRBV12-3 or TRBV12-4 and TRBJ2-7; D is uncertain. This CDR3 spans 11 amino acids. V dropped 3 bases and J dropped 7 bases, with 7 bases sitting between them.

The CDR3 region is CSARSLNTGGETQYF. In DNA form, the CDR3 reads TGCAGTGCTAGGTCACTAAATACAGGGGGAGAGACCCAGTACTTC. V and J are TRBV20-1 and TRBJ2-5, with TRBD1 matching over 8 bases. V shed 3 bases and J 4 bases; nucleotides not matched to a gene: 10. In germline, CDR1 is DFQATT, CDR2 SNEGSKA (reference sequence). The CDR3 extends over 15 amino acids.

The V call is TRBV29-1, the J call TRBJ2-7, with D unclear. In germline, CDR1 is SQVTM, CDR2 ANQGSEA. V was trimmed by 7 bases and J by 1 base, leaving 23 bases between them. CDR3 length: 16 amino acids. CDR3 sequence (DNA): TGCAGCGCCAGAAAAGTAGTGGGTACGTGGTCCTACGAGCAGTACTTC. Amino acids: CSARKVVGTWSYEQYF.

The chain is built from TRBV7-9 and TRBJ1-5; weak D call: TRBD1 (6 bases). Trimming shortened V by 5 bases and J by 3 bases, and 14 bases separated the two germline ends. Germline V gives CDR1 SEHNR, CDR2 FQNEAQ (reference sequence). The CDR3 totals 15 residues. This CDR3 is CASSAPGHPNQPQHF. The CDR3, as DNA: TGTGCCAGCAGCGCGCCGGGACACCCCAATCAGCCCCAGCATTTT.